This T cell receptor beta chain was identified during a study of blood T cell repertoires in COVID-19. Germline assignment: CDR1 KGHSH and CDR2 LQKENI. Between the trimmed V and J ends, which lost 2 bases and 2 bases, there was a span of 15 bases. The CDR3 runs to 16 residues. In its sample, this clone was seen once. TCRdb keeps only in-frame clones here, not all; method: immunoSEQ multiplex PCR. The profile covers about 140,000 clones, with 87% appearing a single time and around 40% taken by the ten largest. The rearrangement joins TRBV18 to TRBJ1-2; D not certain. The TCR originated in a man aged 50-60 years who had recovered from COVID-19. Material: peripheral blood. CDR3 nucleotides: TGTGCCAGCTCACCAGGAGTACCGGCCGGCAACTATGGCTACACCTTC. Its translation is CASSPGVPAGNYGYTF.